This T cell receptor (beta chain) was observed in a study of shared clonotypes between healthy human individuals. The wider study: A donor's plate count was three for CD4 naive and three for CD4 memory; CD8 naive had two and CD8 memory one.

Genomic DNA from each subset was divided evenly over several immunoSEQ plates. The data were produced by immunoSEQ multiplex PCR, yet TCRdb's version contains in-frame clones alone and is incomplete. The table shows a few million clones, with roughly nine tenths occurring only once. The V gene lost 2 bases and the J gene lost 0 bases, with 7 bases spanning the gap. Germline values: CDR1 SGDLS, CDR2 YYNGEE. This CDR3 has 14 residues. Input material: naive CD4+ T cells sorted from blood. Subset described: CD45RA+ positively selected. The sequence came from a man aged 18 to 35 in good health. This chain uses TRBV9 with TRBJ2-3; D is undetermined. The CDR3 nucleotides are TGTGCCAGCAGCGTTTTGACTAGCACAGATACGCAGTATTTT. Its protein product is CASSVLTSTDTQYF.